This T cell receptor (beta chain) was retrieved from a study of blood T cell repertoires in COVID-19. Participant-given clinical history determined each cohort assignment. The recovered donors of Cohort 3 showed two negative PCRs, clearance, or symptom resolution. Data came from immunoSEQ multiplex PCR; TCRdb stores just in-frame clones and leaves some out. The sample records hundreds of thousands of clones, approximately 88% being singletons. This receptor was taken from a woman in her thirties or forties who had recovered from COVID-19. The sequenced material came from PBMCs or T cells enriched from blood (not recorded which).

This chain's CDR3 is CSVKEGTQYF. In nucleotides, the CDR3 is TGCAGCGTGAAGGAGGGGACCCAGTACTTC. The V gene is TRBV29-1, the J gene TRBJ2-5; a weak D match, TRBD2 (6 bases). Germline-derived CDR1 and CDR2 are SQVTM and ANQGSEA. Trimming took off 6 bases at V and 7 bases at J, with 9 bases between the two ends. The CDR3 is 10 residues long.